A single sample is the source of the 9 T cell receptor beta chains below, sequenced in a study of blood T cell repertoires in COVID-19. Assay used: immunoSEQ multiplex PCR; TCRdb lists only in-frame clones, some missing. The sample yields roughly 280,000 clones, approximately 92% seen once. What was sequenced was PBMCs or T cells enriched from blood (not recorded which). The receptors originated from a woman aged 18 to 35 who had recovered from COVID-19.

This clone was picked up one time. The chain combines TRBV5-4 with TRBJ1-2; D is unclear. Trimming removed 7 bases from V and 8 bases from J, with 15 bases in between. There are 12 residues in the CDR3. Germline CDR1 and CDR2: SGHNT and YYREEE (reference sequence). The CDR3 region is CASARGGSGYTF. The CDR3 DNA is TGTGCCAGCGCCCGAGGAGGTAGCGGCTACACCTTC.

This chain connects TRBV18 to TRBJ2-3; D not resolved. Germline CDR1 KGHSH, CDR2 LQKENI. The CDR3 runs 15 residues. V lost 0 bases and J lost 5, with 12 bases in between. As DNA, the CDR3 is TGTGCCAGCTCACCACCGGCCCCTCTAGAAGATACGCAGTATTTT. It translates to CASSPPAPLEDTQYF. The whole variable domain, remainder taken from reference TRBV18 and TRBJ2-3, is NAGVMQNPRHLVRRRGQEARLRCSPMKGHSHVYWYRQLPEEGLKFMVYLQKENIIDESGMPKERFSAEFPKEGPSILRIQQVVRGDSAAYFCASSPPAPLEDTQYFGPGTRLTVL.

Written as DNA, the CDR3 is TGTGCCAGCTCACCAACAACAGGCGATCAGCCCCAGCATTTT. Amino acid sequence: CASSPTTGDQPQHF. The V call is TRBV18, the J call TRBJ1-5, with D perhaps TRBD1 (5 bases). V lost 2 bases and J 5 bases, leaving 10 bases between the germline ends. Germline assignment: CDR1 KGHSH and CDR2 LQKENI. The CDR3 runs 14 residues.

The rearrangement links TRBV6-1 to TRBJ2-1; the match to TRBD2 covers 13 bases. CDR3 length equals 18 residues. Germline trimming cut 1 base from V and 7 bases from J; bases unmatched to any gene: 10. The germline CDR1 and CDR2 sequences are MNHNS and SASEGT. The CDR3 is CASSEVKGLAGKKNEQFF. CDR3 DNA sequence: TGTGCCAGCAGTGAAGTGAAGGGACTAGCGGGGAAGAAAAATGAGCAGTTCTTC.

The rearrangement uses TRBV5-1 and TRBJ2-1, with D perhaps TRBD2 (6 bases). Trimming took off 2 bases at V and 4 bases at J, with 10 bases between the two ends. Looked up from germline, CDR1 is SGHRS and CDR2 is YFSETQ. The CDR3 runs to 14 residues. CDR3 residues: CASSFGGPYNEQFF. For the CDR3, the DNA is TGCGCCAGCAGCTTCGGAGGGCCTTACAATGAGCAGTTCTTC.

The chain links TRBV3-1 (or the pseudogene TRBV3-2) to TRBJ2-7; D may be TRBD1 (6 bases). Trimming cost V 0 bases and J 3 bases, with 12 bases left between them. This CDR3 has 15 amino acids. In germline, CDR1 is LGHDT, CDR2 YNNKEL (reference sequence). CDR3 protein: CASSQDQGTFYEQYF. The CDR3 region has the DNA TGTGCCAGCAGCCAAGATCAGGGGACGTTCTACGAGCAGTACTTC.

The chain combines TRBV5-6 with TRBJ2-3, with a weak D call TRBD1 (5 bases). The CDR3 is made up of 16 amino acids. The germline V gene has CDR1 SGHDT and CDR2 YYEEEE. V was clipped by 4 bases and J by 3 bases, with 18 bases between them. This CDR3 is CASSPKGLSWTDTQYF. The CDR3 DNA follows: TGTGCCAGCAGCCCCAAGGGGCTGTCTTGGACAGATACGCAGTATTTT.

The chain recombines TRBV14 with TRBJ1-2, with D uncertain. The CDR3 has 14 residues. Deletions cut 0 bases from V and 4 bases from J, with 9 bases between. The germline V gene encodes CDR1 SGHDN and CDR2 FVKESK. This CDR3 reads CASSQERGFYGYTF. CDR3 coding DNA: TGTGCCAGCAGCCAAGAACGCGGTTTCTATGGCTACACCTTC. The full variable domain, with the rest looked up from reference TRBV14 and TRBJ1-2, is EAGVTQFPSHSVIEKGQTVTLRCDPISGHDNLYWYRRVMGKEIKFLLHFVKESKQDESGMPNNRFLAERTGGTYSTLKVQPAELEDSGVYFCASSQERGFYGYTFGSGTRLTVV.

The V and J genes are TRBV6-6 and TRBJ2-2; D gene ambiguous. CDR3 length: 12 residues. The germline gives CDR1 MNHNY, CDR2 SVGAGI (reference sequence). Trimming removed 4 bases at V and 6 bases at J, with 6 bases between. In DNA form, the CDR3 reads TGTGCCAGCAGTTCCTTAGCCGGGGAGCTGTTTTTT. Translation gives CASSSLAGELFF.